This T cell receptor (beta chain) is drawn from a study of CD8 T cells in Susac syndrome. The RNA input was about 0.45 to 1 ug, and it was reverse transcribed with random hexamers. Multiplex immunoSEQ PCR targeted 54 Vbeta and 13 Jbeta TCR beta segments. TCRdb re-analysed the immunoSEQ multiplex PCR reads in MiXCR, keeping a single row per CDR3 protein. The sample has more than 200,000 distinct CDR3 sequences; about 94% are singletons. V shed 0 bases and J shed 5 bases, with 11 bases lying between them. From germline, CDR1 is SGDLS and CDR2 YYNGEE. The length of the CDR3 is 15 residues. From blood CD8+ and CD4+ T cells, the TCR beta chain was sequenced. Relapsing-remitting disease, either stable or active, was present in the treatment-naive patients who were the multiple sclerosis controls. The authors negatively isolated CD8+ and CD4+ T cells and FACS-enriched TEMRA cells.

The sequencing sample was made of CD4+ T cells from PBMCs. The TCR sequence derives from a human donor with multiple sclerosis. This rearrangement joins TRBV9 to TRBJ1-4; D ambiguous. CDR3: CASSVDMGMNEKLFF. CDR3 bases: TGTGCCAGCAGCGTAGACATGGGGATGAATGAAAAACTGTTTTTT.